The 5 T cell receptor beta chains given below trace back to one sample, sequenced in a study of T cells in tuberculosis. Only in-frame clones appear in the TCRdb table, and some are missing; sequencing was by immunoSEQ multiplex PCR. In the table there are more than 35,000 clones, roughly 93% of which are singletons. The sample was PBMCs. All receptors derive from a donor between 5 and 29 years old with latent tuberculosis or without tuberculosis infection.

J is TRBJ2-7 and V is TRBV5-1; the D gene is possibly TRBD1 (5 bases). The CDR3 is 13 residues long. Deletions cut 3 bases from V and 7 bases from J, with 14 bases between. Germline CDR1 SGHRS, CDR2 YFSETQ. The CDR3 nucleotides read TGCGCCAGCAGCTCTCAGGGCGGTTGGGAGCAGTACTTC. It encodes CASSSQGGWEQYF.

The chain links TRBV18 to TRBJ1-2, with D unclear. This CDR3 contains 12 residues. Germline V CDR1 and CDR2: KGHSH, LQKENI. V lost 3 bases and J 5 bases, leaving 7 bases between the germline ends. Here the CDR3 reads CASSPGEYGYTF. CDR3 bases: TGTGCCAGCTCACCTGGTGAGTATGGCTACACCTTC.

This chain connects TRBV9 to TRBJ2-5; 10 bases map to TRBD1. The CDR3 spans 13 residues. V lost 3 bases, J lost 4 bases, and 0 bases stayed unmatched. Germline V gives CDR1 SGDLS, CDR2 YYNGEE. The CDR3: CASSGTGGETQYF. Written as DNA, the CDR3 is TGTGCCAGCAGCGGGACAGGGGGAGAGACCCAGTACTTC.

The chain has TRBV7-9 and TRBJ1-6, with D hard to call. Trimming shortened V by 3 bases and J by 14 bases, and 11 bases separated the two germline ends. Germline CDR1 is SEHNR and CDR2 is FQNEAQ (reference sequence). The CDR3 consists of 12 residues. CDR3 coding DNA: TGTGCCAGCAGCTTTGGGCCGTCATCCCTCCACTTT. It yields the protein CASSFGPSSLHF.

J is TRBJ1-2 and V is TRBV28, with 7 nucleotides matching TRBD1. Trimming took 11 bases from V and 2 from J; bases not matched to a gene: 5. Per the germline V gene, CDR1 is MDHEN and CDR2 is SYDVKM. This CDR3 is 12 amino acids long. The CDR3 protein is CAVTGQNYGYTF. Written as DNA, the CDR3 is TGTGCCGTTACGGGACAGAACTATGGCTACACCTTC.